A single sample is the source of the 26 T cell receptor beta chains below, sequenced in a study of cytomegalovirus exposure and HLA in healthy donors. Use of 60 Vbeta and 13 Jbeta primers characterized the PCR. Sequencing was performed with immunoSEQ multiplex PCR; in TCRdb, only in-frame clones are kept and a portion is missing. Here the sample spans some 120,000 clones, over 65% being singletons. Sequencing was performed on PBMCs. The receptors were sampled from a middle-aged woman in good health and CMV-seronegative.

The J gene is TRBJ2-2, the V gene TRBV11-2; unclear D gene. CDR3 length: 17 amino acids. Trimming removed 0 bases from V and 2 bases from J, with 13 bases in between. CDR1 is SGHAT, CDR2 FQNNGV, per germline. The CDR3 sequence: CASSLDIWRINTGELFF. CDR3 coding DNA: TGTGCCAGCAGCTTAGATATATGGCGGATTAACACCGGGGAGCTGTTTTTT.

Here the CDR3 reads CASSFHRAEAFF. The CDR3 DNA reads TGTGCCAGCAGTTTCCACAGGGCTGAAGCTTTCTTT. The chain has TRBV6-6 and TRBJ1-1, with a tentative D call TRBD1 (6 bases). The V and J ends lost 4 bases and 6 bases respectively, with 9 bases between them. The CDR3 sequence is 12 residues long. Germline values: CDR1 MNHNY, CDR2 SVGAGI (reference sequence).

The rearrangement uses TRBV7-2 and TRBJ1-1, with a weak D call TRBD1 (6 bases). The V gene's germline CDR1 is SGHTA and CDR2 FQGNSA. The V end lost 5 bases, the J end lost 10 bases, and 20 bases lay between the germline ends. The CDR3 sequence is 14 residues long. The CDR3 DNA reads as TGTGCCAGCAGCCCTAGACAGGCCTCAGGGGTAGCTTTCTTT. Amino acids: CASSPRQASGVAFF.

The chain's CDR3 is CASSPPRPAGDQETQYF. The CDR3 DNA is TGTGCCAGCTCACCACCGAGGCCGGCGGGGGACCAAGAGACCCAGTACTTC. The V call is TRBV18, the J call TRBJ2-5, with 7 bases matching TRBD2. Germline V gene data show CDR1 as KGHSH and CDR2 as LQKENI. V gave up 0 bases and J gave up 0 bases; unmatched junction bases: 7. The CDR3 has 17 amino acids.

The rearrangement links TRBV11-2 to TRBJ2-1, with D possibly matching TRBD2 (7 bases). CDR1 and CDR2 from the germline V gene are SGHAT and FQNNGV. The CDR3 contains 15 residues. With 3 bases removed from V and 6 bases from J, the gap between germline ends came to 15 bases. CDR3: CASSLGGLPSNEQFF. CDR3 coding DNA: TGTGCCAGCAGCTTGGGGGGGCTTCCTTCCAATGAGCAGTTCTTC.

The chain has TRBV27 and TRBJ2-2; 9 bases map to TRBD1. The germline CDR1 and CDR2 sequences are MNHEY and SMNVEV (reference sequence). V lost 5 bases, J lost 3 bases, and 7 bases stayed unmatched. The CDR3 has 16 residues. CDR3 region: CASSSNRGRDTGELFF. CDR3 sequence (DNA): TGTGCCAGCAGTAGCAACAGGGGGCGGGACACCGGGGAGCTGTTTTTT.

The CDR3 nucleotides are TGTGCCAGCAGAGAAAGACAGGGAGCGGCCGGGGAGCTGTTTTTT. It specifies CASRERQGAAGELFF. The chain joins TRBV7-2 to TRBJ2-2; 7 nucleotides line up with TRBD1. The CDR3 has 15 residues. J gave up 6 bases and V 6 bases, and 10 bases lay outside the gene matches. Germline lookup yields CDR1 SGHTA and CDR2 FQGNSA.

J is TRBJ2-7 and V is TRBV5-1, with 11 nucleotides matching TRBD1. V lost 2 bases, J lost 3 bases, and 7 bases stayed unmatched. Germline CDR1 SGHRS, CDR2 YFSETQ. The CDR3 has 16 residues. The CDR3: CASSLRTGGLVYEQYF. Here the CDR3 DNA reads TGCGCCAGCAGCTTAAGGACAGGGGGCCTTGTCTACGAGCAGTACTTC. The full variable domain, its missing parts supplied by reference TRBV5-1 and TRBJ2-7, is KAGVTQTPRYLIKTRGQQVTLSCSPISGHRSVSWYQQTPGQGLQFLFEYFSETQRNKGNFPGRFSGRQFSNSRSEMNVSTLELGDSALYLCASSLRTGGLVYEQYFGPGTRLTVT.

This clone appeared a few times. This chain links TRBV28 with TRBJ1-1; D remains unclear. This CDR3 is built from 13 residues. Germline V gene lookup returns CDR1 MDHEN and CDR2 SYDVKM. With 5 bases removed from V and 0 bases from J, the gap between germline ends came to 7 bases. DNA of the CDR3: TGTGCCAGCAGTAAACAGCTGAACACTGAAGCTTTCTTT. This gives the protein CASSKQLNTEAFF.

The chain couples TRBV27 to TRBJ2-2; the D is unclear. CDR3 length: 12 amino acids. Germline CDR1 is MNHEY and CDR2 is SMNVEV (reference sequence). V lost 5 bases, J lost 5 bases, and 6 bases lay in between. DNA of the CDR3: TGTGCCAGCAGTCCCTCGACCGGGGAGCTGTTTTTT. Translated, it gives CASSPSTGELFF.

V gene TRBV5-1 combines with J gene TRBJ2-5; 9 positions agree with TRBD2. The CDR3 totals 15 residues. Looked up from germline, CDR1 is SGHRS and CDR2 is YFSETQ. The V and J ends lost 1 base and 5 bases, in that order; junction bases with no gene match: 6. This CDR3 reads CASSLIAGVDETQYF. DNA of the CDR3: TGCGCCAGCAGCTTGATAGCGGGAGTCGACGAGACCCAGTACTTC.

The rearrangement joins TRBV5-1 to TRBJ1-1, with a tentative D call TRBD1 (5 bases). The CDR3 length is 12 residues. Trimming left V 5 bases short and J 5 bases short, with 10 bases between. The germline V gene has CDR1 SGHRS and CDR2 YFSETQ. CDR3 nucleotides: TGCGCCAGCAGTCAGGGAAGTACTGAAGCTTTCTTT. Its translation is CASSQGSTEAFF.

This chain links TRBV2 with TRBJ2-3, with D perhaps TRBD2 (6 bases). This CDR3 has 15 residues. Trimming pared 5 bases from V and 4 bases from J, leaving 16 bases between. Germline values: CDR1 SNHLY, CDR2 FYNNEI. CDR3 DNA: TGTGCCAGCAGTAGCGGGCAGGGTGGGGCAGATACGCAGTATTTT. Protein: CASSSGQGGADTQYF.

Details on this clone: The junction departs from the called germline gene at one end, perhaps through a read error. This chain links TRBV7-9 with TRBJ1-3, with 7 bases that match TRBD1. CDR1 SEHNR and CDR2 FQNEAQ come from the germline V gene (reference sequence). This CDR3 contains 16 residues. CDR3 in amino acids: CSSSGDRAFSGNTIYF. The CDR3 DNA sequence: TGTTCCAGCAGCGGGGACAGAGCCTTCTCTGGAAACACCATATATTTT.

This clone is a singleton in its sample. The rearrangement uses TRBV7-3 and TRBJ2-3, with D perhaps TRBD2 (6 bases). Germline values: CDR1 SGHTA, CDR2 FQGTGA. This CDR3 comprises 15 residues. V lost 2 bases and J 2 bases, leaving 11 bases between the germline ends. The CDR3 reads CASSLGLTYTDTQYF. CDR3 sequence (DNA): TGTGCCAGCAGCTTAGGACTAACCTACACAGATACGCAGTATTTT.

The chain uses TRBV6-1 and TRBJ2-7; no reliable D call. Germline CDR1 reads MNHNS; CDR2 reads SASEGT. V was shortened by 5 bases and J by 0 bases, with 5 bases between the two germline ends. There are 12 residues in the CDR3. CDR3 in amino acids: CASSTVSYEQYF. The CDR3 DNA is TGTGCCAGCAGTACGGTCTCCTACGAGCAGTACTTC.

This clone has just a few counts. The junction departs from the called germline gene at one end, perhaps through a read error. V is TRBV7-9 and J is TRBJ2-7; 10 nucleotides line up with TRBD2. Germline-derived CDR1 and CDR2 are SEHNR and FQNEAQ (reference sequence). This CDR3 is built from 15 residues. The CDR3 loop is CSSSPIAGGTRRQYF. CDR3 DNA: TGTTCCAGCAGCCCCATAGCGGGAGGTACTAGGAGGCAGTACTTC.

The chain carries TRBV4-1 and TRBJ2-2; the D gene is possibly TRBD1 (6 bases). Trimming stripped 3 bases from V and 7 bases from J, with 18 bases between. Germline V CDR1 and CDR2: MGHRA, YSYEKL. This CDR3 is 16 amino acids long. The CDR3, as DNA: TGCGCCAGCAGCCAGTACTCCGGGACAAGCTACGGGGAGCTGTTTTTT. Its protein product is CASSQYSGTSYGELFF.

This chain uses TRBV5-1 with TRBJ2-1, with 7 bases that match TRBD2. Trimming at V came to 3 bases and at J to 5 bases, leaving 8 bases not matched to a gene. Germline CDR1 reads SGHRS; CDR2 reads YFSETQ. The CDR3 length is 15 residues. The CDR3 here is CASSSYRDYNNEQFF. In DNA form, the CDR3 reads TGCGCCAGCAGCTCGTACCGGGACTACAACAATGAGCAGTTCTTC.

J is TRBJ2-3 and V is TRBV25-1, with 8 positions matching TRBD2. Germline values: CDR1 MGHDK, CDR2 SYGVNS. The CDR3 contains 15 residues. V shed 3 bases, J shed 5 bases, and the junction held 7 bases outside the gene matches. The CDR3 sequence is CASSDGTRGLDTQYF. In nucleotides, the CDR3 is TGTGCCAGCAGTGACGGGACTAGGGGCCTAGATACGCAGTATTTT.

The genes are TRBV7-6 and TRBJ2-7, with a tentative D call TRBD1 (5 bases). Germline V gene lookup returns CDR1 SGHVS and CDR2 FNYEAQ. V shed 5 bases and J shed 4 bases, with 12 bases lying between them. This CDR3 region has 13 residues. The CDR3 sequence: CASSKTGAYEQYF. The CDR3 DNA follows: TGTGCCAGCAGCAAAACAGGCGCGTACGAGCAGTACTTC.

The chain recombines TRBV7-3 with TRBJ2-3, with TRBD1 matching over 7 bases. The CDR3 is 15 amino acids. In germline, CDR1 is SGHTA, CDR2 FQGTGA. Germline trimming cut 3 bases from V and 11 bases from J; bases unmatched to any gene: 14. CDR3 nucleotides: TGTGCCAGCAGCTTTTCCCGGGACAGCCCGGGTCGGCAGTATTTT. It specifies CASSFSRDSPGRQYF.

This clone was detected a few times. The rearrangement joins TRBV5-6 to TRBJ1-1; weak D call: TRBD1 (5 bases). The CDR3 totals 15 residues. Trimming cost V 4 bases and J 2 bases, with 15 bases left between them. CDR1 and CDR2 from the germline V gene are SGHDT and YYEEEE. The CDR3 coding sequence is TGTGCCAGCAGCCGCGGGGGGGGGAGAAACACTGAAGCTTTCTTT. This encodes CASSRGGGRNTEAFF.

Only a few counts were recorded for this clone. This chain joins TRBV19 and TRBJ2-5; possible D gene TRBD2, 5 bases. The CDR3 sequence is 15 residues long. Trimming removed 3 bases from V and 7 bases from J, with 18 bases in between. Germline values: CDR1 LNHDA, CDR2 SQIVND (reference sequence). Here the CDR3 reads CASSIWLSGYGTQYF. In nucleotides, the CDR3 is TGTGCCAGTAGTATTTGGCTGTCGGGGTACGGGACCCAGTACTTC.

The chain carries TRBV18 and TRBJ2-7, with D tentatively TRBD1 (6 bases). Germline V gene sequence: CDR1 KGHSH, CDR2 LQKENI. V shed 4 bases and J shed 5 bases, with 15 bases lying between them. The CDR3 extends over 14 amino acids. CDR3 loop: CASSRTGLEDEQYF. The CDR3 nucleotides are TGTGCCAGCTCACGCACAGGGCTCGAAGACGAGCAGTACTTC. The entire variable domain, with the rest obtained from reference TRBV18 and TRBJ2-7, is as follows: NAGVMQNPRHLVRRRGQEARLRCSPMKGHSHVYWYRQLPEEGLKFMVYLQKENIIDESGMPKERFSAEFPKEGPSILRIQQVVRGDSAAYFCASSRTGLEDEQYFGPGTRLTVT.

The chain recombines TRBV7-2 with TRBJ1-5; 7 nucleotides align to TRBD1. The trim removed 1 base at V and 6 bases at J, leaving 6 bases unmatched. There are 15 residues in the CDR3. Germline CDR1 SGHTA, CDR2 FQGNSA. The CDR3 DNA follows: TGTGCCAGCAGCTTAGGAGGGGGCGCGGGTCAGCCCCAGCATTTT. Translation: CASSLGGGAGQPQHF.